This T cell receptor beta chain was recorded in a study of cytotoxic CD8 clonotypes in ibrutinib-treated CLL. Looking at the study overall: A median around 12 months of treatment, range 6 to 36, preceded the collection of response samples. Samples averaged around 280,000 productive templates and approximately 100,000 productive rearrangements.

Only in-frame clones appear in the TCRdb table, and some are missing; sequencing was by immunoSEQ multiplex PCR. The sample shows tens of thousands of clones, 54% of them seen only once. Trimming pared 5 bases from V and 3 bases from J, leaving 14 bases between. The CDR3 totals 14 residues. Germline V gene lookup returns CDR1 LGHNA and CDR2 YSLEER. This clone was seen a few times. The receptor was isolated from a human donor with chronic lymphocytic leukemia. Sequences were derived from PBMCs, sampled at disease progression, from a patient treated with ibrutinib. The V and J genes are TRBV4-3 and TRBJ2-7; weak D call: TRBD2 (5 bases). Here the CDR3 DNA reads TGCGCCAGCAGCGCGACCAGAGGGAGCTACGAGCAGTACTTC. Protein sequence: CASSATRGSYEQYF.